This TCR beta chain was identified during a study of beta chain features in type 1 diabetes. Across the whole study: All of the samples together had roughly 98 million sorted cells examined. Study conclusions and caveats: Naive, central memory and regulatory TCRB repertoires appeared more similar among patients than healthy donors. In patients and controls equally, PCR might favor templates that are shorter. Among type 1 diabetes patients, VDJ junctions had fewer insertions and more deletions. Type 1 diabetes patients had TCRB CDR3s that were shorter (moderately but significantly so) in all four CD4+ subsets.

V lost 3 bases to trimming and J lost 3 bases, with 12 bases between them. CDR3 length equals 15 residues. Germline loops: CDR1 LGHNA, CDR2 YNFKEQ. A few counts support this clone. What it binds is not known. Isolated RNA was reverse transcribed in full, so expressed TCRB transcripts were sequenced. Using immunoSEQ multiplex PCR, the repertoire was profiled, and TCRdb retains in-frame clones only, with some absent. The sample yields 150,000 to 180,000 clones, under 13% seen once. The sequence came from a man younger than 40 with type 1 diabetes. The rearrangement joins TRBV4-2 to TRBJ1-5; possibly TRBD1 for D (6 bases). The specimen was central memory CD4+ T cells from blood. CDR3 DNA sequence: TGTGCCAGCAGCCAGGAACAGGGCCTCAATCAGCCCCAGCATTTT. As protein: CASSQEQGLNQPQHF.